The sequence of this T cell receptor (beta chain) was determined in a study of blood T cell repertoires in COVID-19. Study at large: COVID-19 samples, acute and convalescent, were from the United States, Italy and Spain. Nucleic acid was either cDNA or gDNA, and it came from T cells, B-cell-depleted T cells, or PBMCs.

Clones were sequenced by immunoSEQ multiplex PCR, and TCRdb holds only the in-frame ones, with some missing. Of some 310,000 clones detected, over 85% appear once; the ten largest clones hold about a tenth. The CDR3 runs to 16 residues. Germline loops: CDR1 MDHEN, CDR2 SYDVKM. The V end lost 7 bases, the J end lost 2 bases, and 21 bases lay between the germline ends. Cohort 3 recovered donors had two negative PCRs, clearance, or symptom resolution. The sample consisted of PBMCs or T cells enriched from blood (not recorded which). This TCR came from a woman aged 25 to 45 who had recovered from COVID-19. This rearrangement joins TRBV28 to TRBJ2-7; possible D gene TRBD2, 6 bases. CDR3 coding DNA: TGTGCCAGCATCCACCGACTAGGGGAACCGACCTACGAGCAGTACTTC. Translation gives CASIHRLGEPTYEQYF.